The source of this T cell receptor beta chain is a study of Ad26.COV2.S vaccination and SARS-CoV-2 variants. Turning to the study itself: Donor allocation was to the COV1001 Ad26.COV2.S trial arm.

The protocol was immunoSEQ multiplex PCR, while the TCRdb copy is restricted to in-frame clones and leaves out a portion. The table lists approximately 400,000 clones, around 83% of them singletons. The V gene's germline CDR1 is ENHRY and CDR2 SYGVKD. V shed 4 bases and J 2 bases; nucleotides not matched to a gene: 5. This CDR3 has 15 amino acids. Specified treatment: 15 to 20 received Ad26.COV2.S at low or high dose, single or two shots; 5 received placebo; per-sample allocation not given. Repertoires come from day 63 after the first vaccine or placebo injection. Donor was an adult aged 18-55 years in Boston.

This TCR derives from a person aged 18-65 years who received the Ad26.COV2.S COVID-19 vaccine or a placebo. The J gene is TRBJ1-2, the V gene TRBV10-3; 9 bases map to TRBD1. The material was peripheral blood, obtained in a trial of Ad26.COV2.S vaccine versus placebo. CDR3 region: CAISGGTGRNYGYTF. CDR3 DNA: TGTGCCATCAGTGGAGGGACAGGGAGAAACTATGGCTACACCTTC.